These 10 T cell receptor beta chains were all obtained from the same sample, sequenced in a study of spatial heterogeneity in lung cancer. In TCRdb, the 5' RACE reads were re-called with MiXCR into one record per CDR3 protein. The sample lists tens of thousands of distinct CDR3 sequences; under 9% were seen once. Time point: sample taken at primary tumor resection. Unsorted samples of tumor, nontumor lung or frozen PBMC had their whole RNA sequenced. The sample in question was PBMCs, obtained at surgery. The receptors shown here come from a male donor with early-stage non-small cell lung cancer.

This clonotype was counted between two and nine times. V usage is TRBV7-9 and J usage is TRBJ1-1, with 9 bases lining up with TRBD1. The V segment lost 5 bases and the J segment 4 bases; nucleotides outside the gene matches: 5. CDR3 size: 14 residues. Germline V gene sequence: CDR1 SEHNR, CDR2 FQNEAQ (reference sequence). CDR3 bases: TGTGCCAGCAGCCTCACGACAGGGGGCACTGAAGCTTTCTTT. Protein product: CASSLTTGGTEAFF.

The rearrangement links TRBV18 to TRBJ1-2; D is undetermined. Between the trimmed V and J ends, which lost 4 bases and 6 bases, there was a span of 12 bases. This CDR3 is 13 amino acids long. The germline V gene has CDR1 KGHSH and CDR2 LQKENI. The CDR3 here is CASSLSGSDGYTF. CDR3 DNA: TGTGCCAGCTCACTATCCGGGTCCGATGGCTACACCTTC.

This clonotype was detected many times. The genes are TRBV27 and TRBJ1-6; the D gene is possibly TRBD1 (6 bases). Deletions cut 2 bases from V and 6 bases from J, with 8 bases between. Germline lookup yields CDR1 MNHEY and CDR2 SMNVEV (reference sequence). The length of the CDR3 is 14 residues. The CDR3 region has the DNA TGTGCCAGCAGTTTAGGACAGAGTAATTCACCCCTCCACTTT. Its translation is CASSLGQSNSPLHF.

This chain connects TRBV5-1 to TRBJ2-5; TRBD1 aligns across 7 bases. The length of the CDR3 is 15 residues. Germline assignment: CDR1 SGHRS and CDR2 YFSETQ. With V trimmed by 2 bases and J by 1 base, 5 bases remained unmatched. CDR3 nucleotide sequence: TGCGCCAGCAGCTTCGGGACAGCACTCCAAGAGACCCAGTACTTC. It yields the protein CASSFGTALQETQYF.

This clonotype was detected many times. This chain uses TRBV30 with TRBJ1-4; no firm D call. From germline, CDR1 is GTSNPN and CDR2 SVGIG (reference sequence). Deletions cut 1 base from V and 2 bases from J, with 11 bases between. The CDR3 runs to 15 residues. The DNA of the CDR3 is TGTGCCTGGAGTGGAGCTGGGTTTACTAATGAAAAACTGTTTTTT. Its translation: CAWSGAGFTNEKLFF. The variable domain in full, completed from reference TRBV30 and TRBJ1-4, reads SQTIHQWPATLVQPVGSPLSLECTVEGTSNPNLYWYRQAAGRGLQLLFYSVGIGQISSEVPQNLSASRPQDRQFILSSKKLLLSDSGFYLCAWSGAGFTNEKLFFGSGTQLSVL.

This chain joins TRBV20-1 and TRBJ1-1; 7 bases agree with TRBD1. CDR1 DFQATT and CDR2 SNEGSKA come from the germline V gene (reference sequence). V gave up 5 bases and J gave up 4 bases; unmatched junction bases: 7. CDR3 length equals 13 residues. The CDR3 coding sequence is TGCAGTGCTTCAATACAGGGGATCACTGAAGCTTTCTTT. As protein: CSASIQGITEAFF.

There are a few counts of this clonotype. The V and J genes are TRBV20-1 and TRBJ2-1, with 16 bases identical to TRBD2. Germline lookup yields CDR1 DFQATT and CDR2 SNEGSKA (reference sequence). This CDR3 is 15 amino acids long. V was clipped by 5 bases and J by 2 bases; unmatched bases: 0. This CDR3 reads CSAGTSGRAYNEQFF. As DNA, the CDR3 is TGCAGTGCTGGGACTAGCGGGAGGGCCTACAATGAGCAGTTCTTC.

At least ten counts were recorded for this clonotype. The V gene is TRBV29-1, the J gene TRBJ1-4; D not resolved. Between the trimmed V and J ends, which lost 6 bases and 3 bases, there was a span of 8 bases. Germline V gives CDR1 SQVTM, CDR2 ANQGSEA. The CDR3 length is 12 residues. In DNA form, the CDR3 reads TGCAGCGTGGACGTCTCTAATGAAAAACTGTTTTTT. It is translated as CSVDVSNEKLFF. Together with reference TRBV29-1 and TRBJ1-4, the CDR3 gives the full variable domain: SAVISQKPSRDICQRGTSLTIQCQVDSQVTMMFWYRQQPGQSLTLIATANQGSEATYESGFVIDKFPISRPNLTFSTLTVSNMSPEDSSIYLCSVDVSNEKLFFGSGTQLSVL.

This sequence joins TRBV7-9 and TRBJ2-7; D is perhaps TRBD2 (5 bases). The V and J ends lost 4 bases and 6 bases respectively, with 13 bases between them. Germline CDR1 reads SEHNR; CDR2 reads FQNEAQ (reference sequence). This CDR3 contains 13 residues. In DNA, the CDR3 is TGTGCCAGCAGCTCCTATCCGGGGATCGAGCAGTACTTC. It is translated as CASSSYPGIEQYF.

This clonotype was recorded at least ten times. The V and J genes are TRBV6-5 and TRBJ2-5; D call uncertain. CDR1 is MNHEY and CDR2 is SVGAGI in the germline V gene. The V gene lost 8 bases and the J gene lost 5 bases, with 9 bases spanning the gap. CDR3 length: 11 residues. The CDR3 DNA sequence: TGTGCCAGCCTCTCCCGGGAGACCCAGTACTTC. This codes for CASLSRETQYF.